The clone carrying this T cell receptor (beta chain) was observed a single time. The source of the sample is a study of blood T cell repertoires in COVID-19. The overall study: The origin of the acute and convalescent COVID-19 samples was the United States, Italy and Spain.

CDR1 SEHNR and CDR2 FQNEAQ come from the germline V gene (reference sequence). The length of the CDR3 is 14 residues. Deletions cut 5 bases from V and 3 bases from J, with 14 bases between. Libraries were prepared by immunoSEQ multiplex PCR; TCRdb keeps only in-frame clonotypes and omits some of them. The data show 70,000 to 95,000 clones, with about 80% seen just once and 9.5% to 15% held by the top ten. Sequencing input: peripheral blood. This chain joins TRBV7-9 and TRBJ2-7; perhaps TRBD1 as D (6 bases). The clonotype was recovered from a woman aged 40 to 50 with active or convalescent COVID-19. The chain's CDR3 is CASSTGLLDYEQYF. CDR3 coding DNA: TGTGCCAGCAGCACAGGGCTTCTGGACTACGAGCAGTACTTC.